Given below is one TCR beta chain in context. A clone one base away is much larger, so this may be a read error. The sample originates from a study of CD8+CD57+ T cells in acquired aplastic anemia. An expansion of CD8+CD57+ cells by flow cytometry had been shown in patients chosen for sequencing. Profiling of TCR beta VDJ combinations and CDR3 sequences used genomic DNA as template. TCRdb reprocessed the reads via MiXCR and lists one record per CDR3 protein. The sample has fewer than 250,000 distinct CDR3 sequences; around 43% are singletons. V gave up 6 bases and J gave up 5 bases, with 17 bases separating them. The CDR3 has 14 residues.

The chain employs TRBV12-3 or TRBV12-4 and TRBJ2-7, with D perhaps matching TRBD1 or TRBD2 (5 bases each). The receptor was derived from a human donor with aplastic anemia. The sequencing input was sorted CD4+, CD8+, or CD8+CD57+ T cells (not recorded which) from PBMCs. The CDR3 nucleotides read TGTGCCAGCAGCCAAACCGGGGCGGTCGACGAGCAGTACTTC. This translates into CASSQTGAVDEQYF.